This T cell receptor (beta chain) was profiled in a study of shared clonotypes between healthy human individuals (dated by TCRdb to the early 2020s). General notes on the study: A few men and two women, aged 18 to 49 years, made up the cohort. The study deeply sequenced blood TCR repertoires of five healthy adults to estimate repertoire size and the extent of clonotype sharing between individuals. Different laboratories and diverse techniques were used to prepare libraries and sequence TCR repertoires, to increase sequencing depth and limit assay-specific biases. Per donor, three plates each were used for CD4 naive and CD4 memory, two for CD8 naive, and one for CD8 memory. Each donor's leukapheresis produced roughly between roughly 0.9 and 8.9 billion PBMCs. What the authors observed across the whole study: Sampling was limited to blood, and TCR repertoires in tissue likely differ from TCR repertoires in blood. Roughly 5% of naive CD4, 3.5% of naive CD8, 2.3% of memory CD4, and roughly 0.4% of memory CD8 clonotypes were shared across several donors. Based on pairwise subsampling, the degree of clonotype sharing among donors was expected to be affected by sequencing depth. Naive subsets generally had larger estimated clonotype richness than memory subsets did. The small number of donors limited the genetic and exposure-history diversity represented. Even with the large sequencing depth, rarefaction of the sorted-subset datasets indicated that sequencing was incomplete. Compared with non-shared clonotypes, clonotypes shared by all four sorted-subset donors had higher generation probabilities.

Using the deep immunoSEQ assay, TCR CDR3 regions were amplified from genomic DNA by multiplex PCR. Extracted genomic DNA from each cell subset was spread evenly across all wells of several immunoSEQ 96-well plates, with each plate serving as a replicate. For sorted subsets, roughly 190 ng of genomic DNA, equivalent to tens of thousands of T cell genomes, went into each replicate PCR. The purified libraries were quantified using a Qubit 3.0 fluorometer, sized with a Bioanalyzer 2100, and then quantified again using the KAPA Library Quantification kit. Every immunoSEQ 96-well plate was sequenced on a separate single-read 150-cycle Illumina NextSeq 550 flow cell. Per the source publication's procedure: Because only junctional sequences without quality scores were contained in the immunoSEQ output, filtering matching that applied to full-length reads could not be performed. Sequences were annotated with PyIR, a Python wrapper for IgBLAST v1.9, using IMGT germline references to assign V/J genes and CDR3. Reads were filtered out if the reads had weak V/J assignments (E-value above 1e-6), no CDR3, stop codons, out-of-frame junctions, or ambiguous translated residues. V3J clonotypes were defined as sequences sharing the same inferred V gene, J gene, and CDR3 amino acid sequence. Percentage overlap between repertoires was calculated by dividing the number of shared unique clonotypes by the size of the smaller repertoire. Richness of each repertoire was evaluated using RTK rarefaction, the Chao1 estimator, and Recon v2.1 estimates of unobserved clonotypes. Generation probabilities for all TCRbeta clonotypes obtained by the gDNA method from several donors were computed using OLGA. Sourced from immuneACCESS, this table was stored by TCRdb with only in-frame sequences that have V and J called. A share of the clones is absent; for the studies checked, an unresolved V gene accounts for under half, and the remainder has no known explanation. V and J calls and clone size are copied from that table; D and trimming were computed from the DNA. This sample comprises over 2,000,000 clones, roughly 93% of them detected only once. The ten largest clones take up about 1.7% of the sample.

For the CD8 naive samples, CD45RO-negative cells were positively selected for CCR7, yielding a CD45RA+CCR7+ population from which TemRA cells were excluded. Healthy HIV-negative adults with no recently reported acute infections or vaccinations were included as donors. Only Caucasian adults living in Nashville, Tennessee, USA were represented among the donors. After blood collection by leukapheresis, PBMCs were isolated using Ficoll-Histopaque density gradient centrifugation and then cryopreserved in the vapor phase of liquid nitrogen. Purity and quantity of every magnetically sorted T cell population were checked by analytical flow cytometry. Genomic DNA was isolated from every sorted fraction and measured by UV absorbance on a Nanodrop 2000c. Including cysteine and phenylalanine, the CDR3 has 13 amino acids. The sequence is cut down to CDR3 DNA, 39 bases in frame from base 1. CDR1 is given as MNHEY and CDR2 as SMNVEV, both from the germline V gene (reference sequence). The V and J ends are trimmed by 2 bases and 6 bases, leaving 8 bases between them.

As for this clone: This clone's antigen is unknown. The input lacks base qualities; no much larger clone sits a single base away. Additional DNA sequences in this sample encode the identical CDR3.

The receptor's source is a man between 18 and 35 years old in good health. Some clones in this sample may be carry-over from other donors' samples. In this chain, TRBV27 is recombined with TRBJ2-1, with the D gene not clear enough to name. Material: naive CD8+ T cells from PBMCs. The sample's cell subset or site label, decoded: CD45RA+CCR7+. The sequence in DNA is TGTGCCAGCAGTTTAAGCTGGCGCAATGAGCAGTTCTTC. Its amino acids are CASSLSWRNEQFF.